Shown below are 12 T cell receptor beta chains from a single sample sequenced in a study of post-analysis software for immune sequencing data. Sequencing libraries made from TCR beta cDNA carried unique molecular identifiers. TCRdb called the PCR reads again in MiXCR, with one record for every CDR3 protein. The sample shows about 820,000 distinct CDR3 sequences, roughly 50% of them seen only once. Study findings and constraints: Controls showed lower frequencies than patients for five or six TRBV segments, and TRBV5-6, TRBV5-1 and TRBV20-1 were among these.

For these receptors, no antigen is known. Sequencing was done on a sample of blood. The source of these receptors is a girl aged 5 to 17 with multiple sclerosis.

The chain is built from TRBV11-2 and TRBJ2-1; unclear D gene. The CDR3 totals 13 residues. The V end lost 5 bases, the J end lost 10 bases, and 15 bases lay between the germline ends. Germline assignment: CDR1 SGHAT and CDR2 FQNNGV. The CDR3 nucleotides read TGTGCCAGCAGCCCTCGTGAAGGTCAAGAGCAGTTCTTC. Its protein is CASSPREGQEQFF. The full variable domain, with the rest looked up from reference TRBV11-2 and TRBJ2-1, is EAGVAQSPRYKIIEKRQSVAFWCNPISGHATLYWYQQILGQGPKLLIQFQNNGVVDDSQLPKDRFSAERLKGVDSTLKIQPAKLEDSAVYLCASSPREGQEQFFGPGTRLTVL.

This chain links TRBV7-9 with TRBJ1-1; maybe TRBD1 (6 bases). The CDR3 loop spans 14 amino acids. V was shortened by 4 bases and J by 1 base, with 10 bases between the two germline ends. Germline V gene data show CDR1 as SEHNR and CDR2 as FQNEAQ (reference sequence). CDR3 sequence reads: CASSSTGKNTEAFF. Here the CDR3 DNA reads TGTGCCAGCAGCTCGACAGGAAAGAACACTGAAGCTTTCTTT. The entire variable domain, with the rest obtained from reference TRBV7-9 and TRBJ1-1, is as follows: DTGVSQNPRHKITKRGQNVTFRCDPISEHNRLYWYRQTLGQGPEFLTYFQNEAQLEKSRLLSDRFSAERPKGSFSTLEIQRTEQGDSAMYLCASSSTGKNTEAFFGQGTRLTVV.

This clonotype was found many times. The rearrangement joins TRBV4-2 to TRBJ1-1, with D possibly matching TRBD1 (6 bases). Trimming stripped 3 bases from V and 1 base from J, with 6 bases between. CDR3 length: 13 amino acids. Looked up from germline, CDR1 is LGHNA and CDR2 is YNFKEQ. CDR3 in DNA: TGTGCCAGCAGCCAGGACAGGAACACTGAAGCTTTCTTT. Residues: CASSQDRNTEAFF.

The chain employs TRBV3-1 and TRBJ2-1; D call uncertain. V was cut by 4 bases and J by 12 bases, with 16 bases left in between. The CDR3 is 13 residues long. Germline values: CDR1 LGHDT, CDR2 YNNKEL (reference sequence). In DNA, the CDR3 is TGTGCCAGCAGCCCCCGGGTGTGGGTGGGGCAGTTCTTC. This translates into CASSPRVWVGQFF.

This clonotype was counted a single time. The chain has TRBV5-1 and TRBJ1-1, with D perhaps matching TRBD1 (6 bases). Trimming removed 4 bases from V and 5 bases from J, with 15 bases in between. Germline-derived CDR1 and CDR2 are SGHRS and YFSETQ. There are 14 residues in the CDR3. The CDR3 DNA reads as TGCGCCAGCAGCACAGTCACCCAGGGGACTGAAGCTTTCTTT. Residues: CASSTVTQGTEAFF.

The V gene is TRBV5-1, the J gene TRBJ1-4; D ambiguous. Trimming stripped 3 bases from V and 5 bases from J, with 11 bases between. Per the germline V gene, CDR1 is SGHRS and CDR2 is YFSETQ. The CDR3 is made up of 14 amino acids. CDR3 residues: CASSWTGKNEKLFF. The CDR3 DNA follows: TGCGCCAGCAGCTGGACGGGGAAGAATGAAAAACTGTTTTTT.

The CDR3 nucleotides are TGCAGCGGGTCCCGGGGCGTCAATCAGCCCCAGCATTTT. This translates into CSGSRGVNQPQHF. This chain connects TRBV29-1 to TRBJ1-5, with D possibly matching TRBD1 (5 bases). CDR3 length: 13 amino acids. With 7 bases removed from V and 3 bases from J, the gap between germline ends came to 13 bases. Germline V gives CDR1 SQVTM, CDR2 ANQGSEA.

This clonotype came up a few times. The chain joins TRBV12-3 or TRBV12-4 to TRBJ1-2; 9 bases map to TRBD1. This CDR3 has 15 amino acids. The trim removed 5 bases at V and 3 bases at J, leaving 7 bases unmatched. This CDR3 reads CASSQNRGQDYGYTF. The CDR3 DNA sequence: TGTGCCAGCAGTCAAAACAGGGGGCAGGACTATGGCTACACCTTC.

The rearrangement uses TRBV12-3 or TRBV12-4 and TRBJ1-2; D not certain. V shed 2 bases and J shed 1 base, with 5 bases lying between them. The length of the CDR3 is 13 residues. The CDR3 DNA is TGTGCCAGCAGTTTACAAGTTAACTATGGCTACACCTTC. Residues: CASSLQVNYGYTF.

The genes are TRBV9 and TRBJ2-1, with D perhaps matching TRBD1 (6 bases). The V gene's germline CDR1 is SGDLS and CDR2 YYNGEE. Trimming took off 1 base at V and 2 bases at J, with 25 bases between the two ends. The CDR3 has 20 residues. CDR3 in DNA: TGTGCCAGCAGCGTAACCGGGAATTACAGGGAAAGGGGAACCTACAATGAGCAGTTCTTC. Its protein is CASSVTGNYRERGTYNEQFF.

This chain joins TRBV5-1 and TRBJ1-3; D call uncertain. Germline loops: CDR1 SGHRS, CDR2 YFSETQ. There are 14 residues in the CDR3. Between the trimmed V and J ends, which lost 4 bases and 0 bases, there was a span of 8 bases. CDR3 nucleotide sequence: TGCGCCAGCAGCCGGCAGCCCTCTGGAAACACCATATATTTT. This gives the protein CASSRQPSGNTIYF.

The chain uses TRBV30 and TRBJ2-1; D not resolved. CDR1 is GTSNPN, CDR2 SVGIG, per germline (reference sequence). This CDR3 contains 13 residues. Trimming left V 2 bases short and J 7 bases short, with 12 bases between. Written as DNA, the CDR3 is TGTGCCTGGAGTCGGGCTGTGGTTAATGAGCAGTTCTTC. It yields the protein CAWSRAVVNEQFF. Variable domain in full (rest from reference TRBV30 and TRBJ2-1): SQTIHQWPATLVQPVGSPLSLECTVEGTSNPNLYWYRQAAGRGLQLLFYSVGIGQISSEVPQNLSASRPQDRQFILSSKKLLLSDSGFYLCAWSRAVVNEQFFGPGTRLTVL.